A single sample is the source of the 16 T cell receptor beta chains below, sequenced in a study of shared clonotypes between healthy human individuals. The assay was immunoSEQ multiplex PCR, and TCRdb's table has in-frame clones only and misses some. The table includes millions of clones, approximately 92% detected once. Sequenced material: naive CD4+ T cells sorted from blood. The sample's subset: CD45RA+ positively selected. These receptors were obtained from a young man in good health.

This chain uses TRBV10-2 with TRBJ2-3; the match to TRBD2 covers 15 bases. CDR3 length equals 16 residues. Germline assignment: CDR1 WSHSY and CDR2 SAAADI. Unmatched junction bases numbered 4, after V lost 3 bases and J lost 6 bases. CDR3 DNA: TGCGCCAGCAGTGACCGAGGACTAGCGGGAGGGGATACGCAGTATTTT. Its protein product is CASSDRGLAGGDTQYF.

The chain carries TRBV11-3 and TRBJ2-1, with TRBD2 matching 12 bases. J gave up 9 bases and V 6 bases, and 9 bases lay outside the gene matches. In germline, CDR1 is SGHNT, CDR2 YENEEA. This CDR3 comprises 15 residues. This CDR3 reads CASSPSGGAVSEQFF. CDR3 in DNA: TGTGCCAGCAGTCCTAGCGGGGGGGCCGTAAGTGAGCAGTTCTTC.

The rearrangement uses TRBV7-9 and TRBJ1-1, with a possible D match to TRBD1 (5 bases). This CDR3 comprises 13 residues. V was pared by 2 bases and J by 3 bases, with 7 bases between. CDR1 is SEHNR and CDR2 is FQNEAQ in the germline V gene (reference sequence). CDR3 protein: CASSLMGDTEAFF. The CDR3 nucleotides read TGTGCCAGCAGCTTAATGGGGGACACTGAAGCTTTCTTT. The full variable domain, rest sourced from reference TRBV7-9 and TRBJ1-1, is DTGVSQNPRHKITKRGQNVTFRCDPISEHNRLYWYRQTLGQGPEFLTYFQNEAQLEKSRLLSDRFSAERPKGSFSTLEIQRTEQGDSAMYLCASSLMGDTEAFFGQGTRLTVV.

This chain uses TRBV2 with TRBJ2-1; D is uncertain. The CDR3 loop spans 15 amino acids. The germline V gene has CDR1 SNHLY and CDR2 FYNNEI. The V and J ends lost 4 bases and 7 bases respectively, with 17 bases between them. The CDR3: CASSGLERIENEQFF. The DNA for the CDR3 is TGTGCCAGCAGTGGGTTGGAGAGGATTGAGAATGAGCAGTTCTTC.

The rearrangement links TRBV29-1 to TRBJ1-4; D remains unclear. There are 13 residues in the CDR3. Per germline, CDR1 SQVTM and CDR2 ANQGSEA. Trimming cost V 5 bases and J 0 bases, with 7 bases left between them. CDR3 coding DNA: TGCAGCGTTTTCGGTACAACTAATGAAAAACTGTTTTTT. Its translation: CSVFGTTNEKLFF.

V gene TRBV21-1 combines with J gene TRBJ1-4; the D call of TRBD1 is as the table states it, not checked on the DNA. TRBV21-1 is flagged as a pseudogene. The CDR3 spans 15 residues. The CDR3 DNA is TGTGCCAGCAGCACTGGACAGGGCATCTACGAAAAACTGTTTTTT. Its translation is CASSTGQGIYEKLFF.

This clone was seen a single time. V usage is TRBV7-2 and J usage is TRBJ2-7, with 16 bases aligning to TRBD2. The V segment lost 1 base and the J segment 7 bases; nucleotides outside the gene matches: 1. CDR1 and CDR2 from the germline V gene are SGHTA and FQGNSA. The CDR3 has 15 amino acids. For the CDR3, the DNA is TGTGCCAGCAGCTTAGAGGGACTAGCGGGAGGGGAGCAGTACTTC. This sequence encodes CASSLEGLAGGEQYF.

The chain joins TRBV10-3 to TRBJ2-7; 10 nucleotides align to TRBD2. This CDR3 has 13 amino acids. With V trimmed by 10 bases and J by 5 bases, 8 bases remained unmatched. Germline CDR1 reads ENHRY; CDR2 reads SYGVKD. The CDR3 DNA sequence: TGTGCCAGCCGGCTAGCGGGGGTGAACGAGCAGTACTTC. Amino acids: CASRLAGVNEQYF.

V gene TRBV19 combines with J gene TRBJ1-2, with a tentative D call TRBD1 (6 bases). Looked up from germline, CDR1 is LNHDA and CDR2 is SQIVND (reference sequence). V dropped 3 bases and J dropped 1 base, with 15 bases sitting between them. This CDR3 has 16 amino acids. The CDR3 DNA reads as TGTGCCAGTAGTATTTATCCTTGGACAGTTAACTATGGCTACACCTTC. The encoded protein is CASSIYPWTVNYGYTF.

This chain joins TRBV28 and TRBJ1-2, with D unresolved. Germline loops: CDR1 MDHEN, CDR2 SYDVKM. The CDR3 is 13 residues long. Trimming shortened V by 6 bases and J by 2 bases, and 10 bases separated the two germline ends. The CDR3 DNA reads as TGTGCCAGCAGAACCGACTCGAACTATGGCTACACCTTC. It yields the protein CASRTDSNYGYTF.

The rearrangement joins TRBV28 to TRBJ1-6; 9 bases line up with TRBD1. The germline V gene has CDR1 MDHEN and CDR2 SYDVKM. The CDR3 has 15 amino acids. The ends lost 4 bases at V and 13 bases at J; junction bases unmatched: 11. The CDR3 DNA reads TGTGCCAGCAGTTCCCTTGGGACAGGGAAATCCCCCCTCCACTTT. This translates into CASSSLGTGKSPLHF.

The chain's CDR3 is CASSQTDSPLHF. The CDR3 DNA reads as TGTGCCAGCAGTCAGACTGATTCACCCCTCCACTTT. The chain employs TRBV25-1 and TRBJ1-6; D is unclear. Per germline, CDR1 MGHDK and CDR2 SYGVNS. The CDR3 runs to 12 residues. Trimming left V 5 bases short and J 8 bases short, with 7 bases between.

This chain uses TRBV5-1 with TRBJ2-7, with 7 positions matching TRBD1. The CDR3 is 15 residues long. The germline gives CDR1 SGHRS, CDR2 YFSETQ. The junction had 13 bases not matched to a gene; V was cut back by 4 bases and J by 6 bases. The CDR3 region has the DNA TGCGCCAGCAGCGGGGGACAGAGCAGTCCAGGCGAGCAGTACTTC. The encoded protein is CASSGGQSSPGEQYF.

V gene TRBV7-2 combines with J gene TRBJ2-5; TRBD2 matches at 10 bases. The V gene end was trimmed by 1 base and the J gene end by 2 bases; junction bases not matched to a gene: 4. Germline CDR1 is SGHTA and CDR2 is FQGNSA. This CDR3 is built from 16 residues. Written as DNA, the CDR3 is TGTGCCAGCAGCTTAGGGTCTAGCGGGGGTCAAGAGACCCAGTACTTC. Its translation is CASSLGSSGGQETQYF.

The V gene is TRBV7-8, the J gene TRBJ1-4; D unresolved. The germline V gene has CDR1 SGHVS and CDR2 FQNEAQ. V was cut by 1 base and J by 0 bases, with 12 bases left in between. This CDR3 contains 17 residues. CDR3 in amino acids: CASSLVGGAATNEKLFF. Here the CDR3 DNA reads TGTGCCAGCAGCTTAGTGGGCGGTGCTGCAACTAATGAAAAACTGTTTTTT.

This chain uses TRBV5-8 with TRBJ2-7; 8 positions agree with TRBD1. V lost 2 bases to trimming and J lost 0 bases; unmatched junction nucleotides: 4. The CDR3 extends over 15 amino acids. CDR1 is SGHTS and CDR2 is YDEGEE in the germline V gene. CDR3 residues: CASSFRGLSSYEQYF. Here the CDR3 DNA reads TGTGCCAGCAGCTTCAGGGGGCTTAGCTCCTACGAGCAGTACTTC.